A selection of T cell receptor beta chains follows, all from one sample in a study of PD-L1 blockade in urothelial cancer. Using immunoSEQ multiplex PCR, the repertoire was profiled, and TCRdb retains in-frame clones only, with some absent. The profile covers around 110,000 clones, with around 89% appearing a single time and 1.5% to 2% taken by the ten largest. The specimen was PBMCs, collected around atezolizumab (anti-PD-L1) treatment. The source is a man aged 60 to 69 with urothelial cancer. The CDR3 runs from the conserved cysteine through the conserved F or W. The D gene is left open where the match is weak. A clone size is listed for some rows: how often the clone was seen (once, few, many), or a class if it is expanded.

clone_size: .; d_call: TRBD2; j_call: TRBJ2-5; v_call: TRBV6-1; cdr3_nt: TGTGCCAGCGGGGGACTAGCGGGAGCCGAGACCCAGTACTTC; cdr3_aa: CASGGLAGAETQYF
clone_size: .; d_call: .; j_call: TRBJ2-5; v_call: TRBV25-1; cdr3_nt: TGTGCCAGCAGTCCTATGGGGGCCCAAGAGACCCAGTACTTC; cdr3_aa: CASSPMGAQETQYF
clone_size: .; d_call: TRBD1; j_call: TRBJ2-5; v_call: TRBV6-6; cdr3_nt: TGTGCCAGCCTGTTGGGACAGGAATCACTTACCCAGTACTTC; cdr3_aa: CASLLGQESLTQYF
clone_size: .; d_call: .; j_call: TRBJ2-1; v_call: TRBV18; cdr3_nt: TGTGCCAGCTCACTCGCGGGACCCAACAATGAGCAGTTCTTC; cdr3_aa: CASSLAGPNNEQFF
clone_size: .; d_call: TRBD2; j_call: TRBJ2-7; v_call: TRBV5-1; cdr3_nt: TGCGCCAGCAATCCGGGACTAGCGAACTCCTACGAGCAGTACTTC; cdr3_aa: CASNPGLANSYEQYF
clone_size: .; d_call: TRBD1; j_call: TRBJ2-7; v_call: TRBV19; cdr3_nt: TGTGCCAGTAGAAGGACAGGGGACTACGAGCAGTACTTC; cdr3_aa: CASRRTGDYEQYF
clone_size: once; d_call: .; j_call: TRBJ1-2; v_call: TRBV6-6; cdr3_nt: TGTGCCAGCAGTTACGGGGCCACTACGGGGGGCGGCTACACCTTC; cdr3_aa: CASSYGATTGGGYTF
clone_size: .; d_call: TRBD1; j_call: TRBJ2-7; v_call: TRBV28; cdr3_nt: TGTGCCAGCAGAGGGACAGGGCTTTCCTACGAGCAGTACTTC; cdr3_aa: CASRGTGLSYEQYF
clone_size: .; d_call: TRBD2; j_call: TRBJ2-3; v_call: TRBV4-3; cdr3_nt: TGCGCCAGCAGCCAAGGACTAGCGGGGTACACAGATACGCAGTATTTT; cdr3_aa: CASSQGLAGYTDTQYF
clone_size: .; d_call: .; j_call: TRBJ2-1; v_call: TRBV28; cdr3_nt: TGTGCCAGCAGTCCACCGAGCGGCCCTCCCGTCAAGCAGTTCTTC; cdr3_aa: CASSPPSGPPVKQFF
clone_size: .; d_call: .; j_call: TRBJ1-4; v_call: TRBV6-5; cdr3_nt: TGTGCCAGCAGTTACAGTTTCAGGGGAGATGAAAAACTGTTTTTT; cdr3_aa: CASSYSFRGDEKLFF
clone_size: .; d_call: .; j_call: TRBJ2-1; v_call: TRBV5-1; cdr3_nt: TGCGCCAGCAGCTATTCTGGGATAGGAGTGGGGAGGATCGACAATGAGCAGTTCTTC; cdr3_aa: CASSYSGIGVGRIDNEQFF
clone_size: .; d_call: TRBD1; j_call: TRBJ1-1; v_call: TRBV19; cdr3_nt: TGTGCCAGTAGTCTGGGACAGGGGAACACTGAAGCTTTCTTT; cdr3_aa: CASSLGQGNTEAFF
clone_size: .; d_call: TRBD1; j_call: TRBJ1-1; v_call: TRBV9; cdr3_nt: TGTGCCAGCAGCGTTCTTGCAGGGGGCGAAACTGAAGCTTTCTTT; cdr3_aa: CASSVLAGGETEAFF
clone_size: once; d_call: .; j_call: TRBJ1-5; v_call: TRBV19; cdr3_nt: TGTGCCAGTGGGCCTGACAGATTTAGCAATCAGCCCCAGCATTTT; cdr3_aa: CASGPDRFSNQPQHF
clone_size: .; d_call: TRBD2; j_call: TRBJ2-7; v_call: TRBV5-4; cdr3_nt: TGTGCCAGCAATCCGGGGGGGAGCTCCTACGAGCAGTACTTC; cdr3_aa: CASNPGGSSYEQYF
clone_size: .; d_call: TRBD1; j_call: TRBJ1-3; v_call: TRBV7-2; cdr3_nt: TGTGCCAGCAGCAGGGACAGGGCCGCTGGAAACACCATATATTTT; cdr3_aa: CASSRDRAAGNTIYF
clone_size: .; d_call: .; j_call: TRBJ2-7; v_call: TRBV6-5; cdr3_nt: TGTGCCAGCAGTGACAGTGGCGAGCAGTACTTC; cdr3_aa: CASSDSGEQYF
clone_size: .; d_call: TRBD1; j_call: TRBJ1-1; v_call: TRBV29-1; cdr3_nt: TGCAGCGTATTACAGGACAGGGGGCTAAAAGCTTTCTTT; cdr3_aa: CSVLQDRGLKAFF
clone_size: once; d_call: TRBD1; j_call: TRBJ1-1; v_call: TRBV6-5; cdr3_nt: TGTGCCAGCAGGCCCCAGACAGGGGGCAGGAATGAAGCTTTCTTT; cdr3_aa: CASRPQTGGRNEAFF
clone_size: .; d_call: .; j_call: TRBJ2-3; v_call: TRBV7-7; cdr3_nt: TGTGCCAGCAGCCGGGGATTCACAGATACGCAGTATTTT; cdr3_aa: CASSRGFTDTQYF
clone_size: .; d_call: .; j_call: TRBJ1-1; v_call: TRBV18; cdr3_nt: TGTGCCAGCTCACCACCGCAGGGGAACACTGAAGCTTTCTTT; cdr3_aa: CASSPPQGNTEAFF
clone_size: .; d_call: .; j_call: TRBJ1-5; v_call: TRBV18; cdr3_nt: TGTGCCAGCTCACAACTCCGGGGAGGGTTCAATCAGCCCCAGCATTTT; cdr3_aa: CASSQLRGGFNQPQHF
clone_size: .; d_call: .; j_call: TRBJ1-5; v_call: TRBV28; cdr3_nt: TGTGCCAGCAGTCCACAGGGTGGAAGCAATCAGCCCCAGCATTTT; cdr3_aa: CASSPQGGSNQPQHF
clone_size: .; d_call: .; j_call: TRBJ2-7; v_call: TRBV6-5; cdr3_nt: TGTGCCAGCAGTTACGAGGTCAACACCTCCTACGAGCAGTACTTC; cdr3_aa: CASSYEVNTSYEQYF
clone_size: .; d_call: .; j_call: TRBJ2-7; v_call: TRBV29-1; cdr3_nt: TGCAGCGTTGCTAGCGCCAACTCCTACGAGCAGTACTTC; cdr3_aa: CSVASANSYEQYF
clone_size: .; d_call: .; j_call: TRBJ2-3; v_call: TRBV5-1; cdr3_nt: TGCGCCAGCAGCGGGATAGGGGAAAGCACAGATACGCAGTATTTT; cdr3_aa: CASSGIGESTDTQYF